The rows below give T cell receptor beta chains drawn from one sample of a study of Graves' ophthalmopathy and Graves' hyperthyroidism. Each CDR3 protein gets one entry after TCRdb re-called the multiplex PCR reads with MiXCR. The data show around 470,000 distinct CDR3 sequences, approximately 14% seen once. The sample taken for sequencing was blood. Receptor source: a woman aged 25 to 39 with Graves' ophthalmopathy. The CDR3 runs from the conserved cysteine through the conserved F or W. A D gene is named only where the DNA matches it firmly. A row's size may be missing; if present it is once, few, many or a size class.

>15|TRBJ2-7|.|many|TRBV6-1
CASSPGHQLSYEQYF
TGTGCCAGCAGCCCGGGACACCAACTTTCCTACGAGCAGTACTTC
>13|TRBJ1-6|.|many|TRBV12-3/TRBV12-4
CASSNTGSTPLHF
TGTGCCAGCAGTAATACAGGGAGCACACCCCTCCACTTT
>16|TRBJ2-5|.|many|TRBV7-6
CASSRGPDTGQETQYF
TGTGCCAGCAGCCGGGGGCCCGACACAGGACAAGAGACCCAGTACTTC
>17|TRBJ2-2|TRBD2|many|TRBV12-3/TRBV12-4
CASSGTSGSINTGELFF
TGTGCCAGCAGCGGGACTAGCGGGAGTATCAACACCGGGGAGCTGTTTTTT
>13|TRBJ1-1|.|many|TRBV6-5
CASSYSGVTEAFF
TGTGCCAGCAGTTACTCCGGGGTAACTGAAGCTTTCTTT
>15|TRBJ1-6|TRBD1|many|TRBV19
CASTVRDRRNSPLHF
TGTGCCAGTACCGTCCGGGACAGGAGGAATTCACCCCTCCACTTT
>18|TRBJ1-3|.|many|TRBV2
CASSWMDSPHTSGNTIYF
TGTGCCAGCAGTTGGATGGACAGTCCTCACACCTCTGGAAACACCATATATTTT
>15|TRBJ1-2|.|.|TRBV28
CASSLAGFYAYGYTF
TGTGCCAGCAGTCTCGCGGGGTTTTACGCCTATGGCTACACCTTC
>16|TRBJ2-2|TRBD1|.|TRBV19
CATPRMGQGAGGELFF
TGTGCCACTCCAAGAATGGGACAGGGGGCTGGCGGGGAGCTGTTTTTT
>15|TRBJ1-1|TRBD1|many|TRBV27
CASSPGTALNTEAFF
TGTGCCAGCAGTCCCGGGACAGCCTTGAACACTGAAGCTTTCTTT
>15|TRBJ1-5|.|few|TRBV19
CASSLGSGFNQPQHF
TGTGCCAGTAGTTTGGGTTCAGGGTTTAATCAGCCCCAGCATTTT
>15|TRBJ1-2|TRBD1|many|TRBV19
CASSIRGSPNYGYTF
TGTGCCAGTAGTATCAGGGGGTCGCCCAACTATGGCTACACCTTC
>13|TRBJ2-7|.|many|TRBV24-1
CATSDTLSYEQYF
TGTGCCACCAGTGACACCCTCTCCTACGAGCAGTACTTC
>15|TRBJ2-2|.|many|TRBV6-1
CASSEVRGFAGELFF
TGTGCCAGCAGTGAAGTAAGGGGATTCGCCGGGGAGCTGTTTTTT
>16|TRBJ2-2|.|many|TRBV2
CASSGTGTKNTGELFF
TGTGCCAGCAGTGGGACCGGGACCAAGAACACCGGGGAGCTGTTTTTT
>18|TRBJ1-3|TRBD1|many|TRBV12-3/TRBV12-4
CASRPGQGGPGSGNTIYF
TGTGCCAGCAGGCCGGGACAGGGGGGTCCGGGCTCTGGAAACACCATATATTTT
>15|TRBJ2-5|.|many|TRBV5-1
CASSLTGARQETQYF
TGCGCCAGCAGCTTAACCGGAGCTCGACAAGAGACCCAGTACTTC
>13|TRBJ2-7|.|few|TRBV7-2
CASSFPGPYEQYF
TGTGCCAGCAGCTTCCCAGGCCCCTACGAGCAGTACTTC
>15|TRBJ2-7|TRBD1|many|TRBV28
CASSLKQGMSYEQYF
TGTGCCAGCAGTTTAAAACAGGGGATGAGCTACGAGCAGTACTTC
>15|TRBJ2-7|.|many|TRBV29-1
CSVETGGQSSYEQYF
TGCAGCGTTGAAACGGGGGGACAGAGCTCCTACGAGCAGTACTTC
>14|TRBJ1-2|TRBD1|many|TRBV14
CASSLRQGRKGYTF
TGTGCCAGCAGCCTTCGACAGGGGAGGAAAGGCTACACCTTC
>15|TRBJ1-5|TRBD1|many|TRBV13
CASSWTGRPNQPQHF
TGTGCCAGCAGCTGGACAGGGCGTCCCAATCAGCCCCAGCATTTT
>15|TRBJ2-2|TRBD1|many|TRBV4-1
CASSQRQGDTGELFF
TGCGCCAGCAGCCAACGACAGGGCGACACCGGGGAGCTGTTTTTT
>15|TRBJ2-3|.|many|TRBV12-5
CASGLDRLSTDTQYF
TGTGCTAGTGGTTTGGACAGGCTCAGCACAGATACGCAGTATTTT
>14|TRBJ1-3|TRBD1|many|TRBV12-3/TRBV12-4
CASRKGQLGNTIYF
TGTGCCAGCAGGAAGGGACAGTTAGGAAACACCATATATTTT
>16|TRBJ2-2|.|.|TRBV4-1
CASSQEWDLNTGELFF
TGCGCCAGCAGCCAAGAATGGGACCTGAACACCGGGGAGCTGTTTTTT
>16|TRBJ2-7|.|few|TRBV5-1
CASRFSPGSTSYEQYF
TGCGCCAGCAGATTCTCCCCGGGGTCGACATCCTACGAGCAGTACTTC
>15|TRBJ2-5|.|many|TRBV6-1
CASSVWQGSQETQYF
TGTGCCAGCAGTGTTTGGCAGGGGAGTCAAGAGACCCAGTACTTC
>16|TRBJ2-5|TRBD2|many|TRBV29-1
CSVGTKKREDQETQYF
TGCAGCGTGGGCACGAAGAAGCGGGAGGACCAAGAGACCCAGTACTTC
>19|TRBJ2-7|TRBD2|many|TRBV28
CASSFSVTSGRARSYEQYF
TGTGCCAGCAGTTTCTCGGTAACTAGCGGGAGGGCCAGGTCCTACGAGCAGTACTTC
>18|TRBJ2-7|TRBD2|.|TRBV18
CASSPRGTSGPTSYEQYF
TGTGCCAGCTCACCACGAGGGACTAGCGGGCCTACTTCCTACGAGCAGTACTTC
>15|TRBJ1-3|.|many|TRBV7-8
CASSWTAGRGNTIYF
TGTGCCAGCAGCTGGACGGCCGGGCGGGGAAACACCATATATTTT
>12|TRBJ2-5|.|many|TRBV20-1
CSAKGALNHEYF
TGCAGTGCAAAAGGGGCCTTAAATCATGAGTACTTC
>13|TRBJ2-3|.|few|TRBV20-1
CSASERIADTQYF
TGCAGTGCTAGCGAGCGAATCGCAGATACGCAGTATTTT
>13|TRBJ2-7|.|many|TRBV28
CASRPGAPYEQYF
TGTGCCAGCAGGCCGGGGGCGCCATACGAGCAGTACTTC
>15|TRBJ1-1|TRBD1|many|TRBV28
CASTPDRGPKPEAFF
TGTGCCAGCACTCCCGACAGGGGGCCCAAACCTGAAGCTTTCTTT
>14|TRBJ2-2|.|many|TRBV24-1
CATSDRTVSGELFF
TGTGCCACCAGTGACAGGACAGTGTCCGGGGAGCTGTTTTTT
>15|TRBJ2-5|.|many|TRBV25-1
CASSEFQGTRGTQYF
TGTGCCAGCAGTGAATTCCAGGGGACCCGGGGGACCCAGTACTTC
>18|TRBJ2-2|TRBD2|.|TRBV6-2/TRBV6-3
CASSYSLAGEFLAGELFF
TGTGCCAGCAGTTATAGCCTAGCGGGAGAATTTTTAGCCGGGGAGCTGTTTTTT
>21|TRBJ2-2|TRBD2|.|TRBV24-1
CATSDPFGTSGRAINTGELFF
TGTGCCACCAGTGATCCGTTCGGGACTAGCGGGAGGGCCATAAACACCGGGGAGCTGTTTTTT
>16|TRBJ2-5|TRBD1|.|TRBV5-1
CASSLFGTGVGETQYF
TGCGCCAGCAGCTTGTTTGGTACAGGGGTAGGGGAGACCCAGTACTTC
>13|TRBJ2-5|TRBD2|.|TRBV12-3/TRBV12-4
CASSQTSGRTQYF
TGTGCCAGCAGCCAGACTAGCGGTCGGACCCAGTACTTC
>17|TRBJ1-2|TRBD1|many|TRBV27
CASSTQTGEKSNYGYTF
TGTGCCAGCAGCACTCAGACAGGGGAGAAGAGTAACTATGGCTACACCTTC
>12|TRBJ1-1|TRBD1|many|TRBV19
CASRTGNTEAFF
TGTGCCAGCAGGACAGGGAACACTGAAGCTTTCTTT
>12|TRBJ1-5|.|many|TRBV28
CASSAVDQPQHF
TGTGCCAGCAGTGCTGTCGATCAGCCCCAGCATTTT
>14|TRBJ2-7|.|many|TRBV5-6
CASSYKGSGAEQYF
TGTGCCAGCAGCTACAAGGGGAGTGGAGCCGAGCAGTACTTC
>15|TRBJ1-3|.|.|TRBV10-3
CAISHGQTSGNTIYF
TGTGCCATCAGCCACGGACAGACCTCTGGAAACACCATATATTTT
>14|TRBJ1-5|.|many|TRBV20-1
CSAITDRLNQPQHF
TGCAGTGCCATCACGGACAGACTCAATCAGCCCCAGCATTTT
>15|TRBJ1-6|.|many|TRBV12-3/TRBV12-4
CASSRTLGINSPLHF
TGTGCCAGCAGTCGGACCCTGGGCATCAATTCACCCCTCCACTTT
>15|TRBJ1-1|.|many|TRBV6-5
CASTPWGGANTEAFF
TGTGCCAGCACCCCGTGGGGGGGGGCGAACACTGAAGCTTTCTTT